The T cell receptor beta chain described here comes from a study of blood T cell repertoires in COVID-19. Background on the study: PBMCs, B-cell-depleted T cells, or T cells were the source of the cDNA or gDNA that made up the material.

The CDR3 runs 16 residues. J lost 1 base, V lost 0 bases, and 3 bases had no gene match. Germline CDR1 MNHEY, CDR2 SVGAGI. Produced via immunoSEQ multiplex PCR; TCRdb's table is partial and in-frame only. The sample lists roughly 200,000 clones, about 86% seen once, with around 4% in the top ten. The TCR sequence derives from a middle-aged woman with acute COVID-19. The specimen was PBMCs or T cells enriched from blood (not recorded which). The chain is built from TRBV6-5 and TRBJ1-1, with TRBD1 matching 9 bases. CDR3 bases: TGTGCCAGCAGTTACTCGACGGACAGGGGGAACACTGAAGCTTTCTTT. Encoded protein: CASSYSTDRGNTEAFF.